The 27 T cell receptor beta chains given below trace back to one sample, sequenced in a study of blood T cell repertoires in COVID-19 (dated by TCRdb to the early 2020s). The library was built by means of the immunoSEQ multiplex PCR assay. TCRdb limited this immuneACCESS table to in-frame rearrangements with V and J called. A share of clones is missing; checked studies link under half to unresolved V genes, and the rest is unexplained. The sample contains hundreds of thousands of clones, around 84% of them found a single time. The top ten clonotypes cover around 18% of the sample. Sequencing was done on a sample of peripheral blood. Receptors were obtained from a woman aged 80 or over with active or convalescent COVID-19.

The chain combines TRBV3-1 (or the pseudogene TRBV3-2) with TRBJ2-5, with 10 bases identical to TRBD2. The CDR3 is made up of 18 amino acids. J was trimmed by 1 base and V by 4 bases; bases with no gene match: 12. Germline V gene sequence: CDR1 LGHDT, CDR2 YNNKEL (reference sequence). CDR3: CASSPRGYSGGGQETQYF. The DNA of the CDR3 is TGTGCCAGCAGCCCCCGCGGTTACAGCGGGGGGGGCCAAGAGACCCAGTACTTC.

The rearrangement uses TRBV28 and TRBJ1-4; 7 bases fit TRBD1. After removal of 6 bases from V and 4 bases from J, the junction contained 8 bases not matched to a gene. The CDR3 runs 15 residues. Germline assignment: CDR1 MDHEN and CDR2 SYDVKM. The CDR3 DNA reads as TGTGCCAGCAGCGCCAACAGGGGCGGTAATGAAAAACTGTTTTTT. This translates into CASSANRGGNEKLFF.

J is TRBJ1-2 and V is TRBV12-3 or TRBV12-4; no definite D call. The ends were cut back, 7 bases at V and 8 bases at J, with 14 bases in the middle. This CDR3 spans 12 amino acids. CDR3 in amino acids: CASNAVGGGYTF. DNA for the CDR3: TGTGCCAGCAATGCAGTCGGCGGGGGCTACACCTTC.

The J gene is TRBJ1-4, the V gene TRBV5-4; D possibly corresponds to TRBD1 (6 bases). V was clipped by 5 bases and J by 5 bases, with 13 bases between them. CDR3 length: 14 amino acids. CDR1 and CDR2 (germline): SGHNT, YYREEE (reference sequence). DNA of the CDR3: TGTGCCAGCAGTGTAGGGGGGGAAAATGAAAAACTGTTTTTT. Translation: CASSVGGENEKLFF.

The J gene is TRBJ1-5, the V gene TRBV12-2. TRBV12-2 has pseudogene status. The CDR3 totals 17 residues. CDR3: CASRLASGGYSNQPQHF. As DNA, the CDR3 is TGTGCAAGTCGCTTAGCCTCCGGAGGTTATAGCAATCAGCCCCAGCATTTT.

The chain couples TRBV29-1 to TRBJ1-5, with D perhaps TRBD1 (5 bases). The V end was cut by 0 bases, the J end by 1 base, with 7 bases between. The CDR3 contains 14 residues. Germline V lookup: CDR1 SQVTM, CDR2 ANQGSEA. This chain's CDR3 is CSVEESGSNQPQHF. The CDR3 DNA reads TGCAGCGTTGAAGAGTCAGGGAGCAATCAGCCCCAGCATTTT.

J is TRBJ2-1 and V is TRBV19, with D possibly TRBD1 on 6 matching bases. This CDR3 comprises 15 residues. Germline CDR1 LNHDA, CDR2 SQIVND (reference sequence). The V end was cut by 2 bases, the J end by 2 bases, with 10 bases between. CDR3: CASSIQQGTYNEQFF. DNA of the CDR3: TGTGCCAGTAGTATACAACAGGGAACCTACAATGAGCAGTTCTTC.

This clone was observed a handful of times. The chain carries TRBV27 and TRBJ1-1, with D uncertain. The germline V gene has CDR1 MNHEY and CDR2 SMNVEV (reference sequence). Trimming took 3 bases from V and 4 from J, leaving 15 bases between them. This CDR3 has 15 residues. Here the CDR3 DNA reads TGTGCCAGCAGTTTTTCGACCTCTGGAGGCACTGAAGCTTTCTTT. This codes for CASSFSTSGGTEAFF.

V usage is TRBV6-5 and J usage is TRBJ2-2; D not resolved. CDR1 and CDR2 (germline): MNHEY, SVGAGI. The CDR3 extends over 14 amino acids. Between the trimmed V and J ends, which lost 3 bases and 4 bases, there was a span of 9 bases. CDR3 coding DNA: TGTGCCAGCAGTTATACCTCGGGCACCGGGGAGCTGTTTTTT. It specifies CASSYTSGTGELFF.

In nucleotides, the CDR3 is TGTGCCAGCAGTTACCCCGCAGGGGGGCTTCGTCAGCCCCAGCATTTT. It codes for CASSYPAGGLRQPQHF. This sequence joins TRBV6-6 and TRBJ1-5, with TRBD1 matching over 7 bases. Germline V gene lookup returns CDR1 MNHNY and CDR2 SVGAGI (reference sequence). This CDR3 comprises 16 residues. V shed 2 bases, J shed 6 bases, and the junction held 10 bases outside the gene matches.

In DNA, the CDR3 is TGTGCCAGCAGCTTGGGACAGGTTAACTATGGCTACACCTTC. Its translation: CASSLGQVNYGYTF. The chain combines TRBV5-6 with TRBJ1-2; D perhaps matches TRBD1 (6 bases). There are 14 residues in the CDR3. Germline CDR1 is SGHDT and CDR2 is YYEEEE. Trimming pared 0 bases from V and 1 base from J, leaving 7 bases between.

This clone was recorded a few times. The V gene is TRBV5-1, the J gene TRBJ2-1; 11 bases line up with TRBD2. This CDR3 region has 16 residues. Germline lookup yields CDR1 SGHRS and CDR2 YFSETQ. Germline trimming cut 1 base from V and 5 bases from J; bases unmatched to any gene: 5. The CDR3 DNA reads as TGCGCCAGCAGCTTGCAGGGACTAGCGGAAAACAATGAGCAGTTCTTC. Amino acid sequence: CASSLQGLAENNEQFF.

The chain couples TRBV5-1 to TRBJ2-1, with 8 positions matching TRBD1. V gave up 3 bases and J gave up 8 bases; unmatched junction bases: 4. This CDR3 has 13 residues. Germline CDR1 and CDR2: SGHRS and YFSETQ. CDR3 region: CASSWTGWYEQFF. In DNA, the CDR3 is TGCGCCAGCAGCTGGACAGGGTGGTATGAGCAGTTCTTC.

The chain combines TRBV12-3 or TRBV12-4 with TRBJ1-5, with D maybe TRBD1 (5 bases). The CDR3 has 12 amino acids. V shed 3 bases and J shed 6 bases, with 6 bases lying between them. The CDR3 region is CASSFRGQPQHF. In nucleotides, the CDR3 is TGTGCCAGCAGTTTTAGGGGTCAGCCCCAGCATTTT.

The chain couples TRBV9 to TRBJ2-1; 10 positions agree with TRBD2. Germline CDR1 and CDR2: SGDLS and YYNGEE. The CDR3 spans 15 residues. The trim removed 3 bases at V and 8 bases at J, leaving 8 bases unmatched. Here the CDR3 DNA reads TGTGCCAGCAGCGGTTCTAGCGGGAGTTTGTATGAGCAGTTCTTC. Protein product: CASSGSSGSLYEQFF.

V is TRBV5-4 and J is TRBJ2-3, with TRBD2 identical over 8 bases. Trimming at V came to 3 bases and at J to 5 bases, leaving 17 bases not matched to a gene. The CDR3 has 18 amino acids. Per the germline V gene, CDR1 is SGHNT and CDR2 is YYREEE (reference sequence). CDR3 amino acids: CASSSPLLAGGRQDTQYF. The CDR3 DNA reads as TGTGCCAGCAGCTCACCTCTCCTAGCGGGTGGCCGACAAGATACGCAGTATTTT.

The chain employs TRBV2 and TRBJ1-5, with no clear D. The V end lost 6 bases, the J end lost 6 bases, and 18 bases lay between the germline ends. CDR1 and CDR2 (germline): SNHLY, FYNNEI. This CDR3 comprises 15 residues. CDR3 protein: CASRAREAGGQPQHF. CDR3 nucleotide sequence: TGTGCCAGCAGAGCCCGGGAGGCGGGAGGTCAGCCCCAGCATTTT.

This chain joins TRBV18 and TRBJ1-2; D ambiguous. The CDR3 length is 13 residues. Germline CDR1 KGHSH, CDR2 LQKENI. V lost 0 bases, J lost 7 bases, and 9 bases lay in between. CDR3 in amino acids: CASSPPTLSGYTF. The CDR3 DNA sequence: TGTGCCAGCTCACCACCGACTCTAAGTGGCTACACCTTC.

In DNA form, the CDR3 reads TGTGCCAGCAGTGAGAGGACAGACCTTCGCGAGCAGTACTTC. Its protein product is CASSERTDLREQYF. This chain links TRBV6-1 with TRBJ2-7, with D maybe TRBD1 (6 bases). CDR1 and CDR2 (germline): MNHNS, SASEGT. Trimming cost V 3 bases and J 6 bases, with 15 bases left between them. The CDR3 spans 14 residues.

This rearrangement joins TRBV30 to TRBJ1-5; 11 bases line up with TRBD1. The germline CDR1 and CDR2 sequences are GTSNPN and SVGIG (reference sequence). The CDR3 has 14 amino acids. V was clipped by 5 bases and J by 2 bases; unmatched bases: 2. CDR3 region: CAWGGQGGNQPQHF. The CDR3 nucleotides read TGTGCCTGGGGGGGACAGGGGGGCAATCAGCCCCAGCATTTT.

This clone has a handful of counts. The V call is TRBV3-1 (or the pseudogene TRBV3-2), the J call TRBJ1-4; TRBD1 aligns across 8 bases. Unmatched junction bases numbered 7, after V lost 5 bases and J lost 5 bases. Germline assignment: CDR1 LGHDT and CDR2 YNNKEL (reference sequence). The CDR3 is 15 amino acids. The CDR3 bases are TGTGCCAGCAGCGGCCGACAGGGGACGAATGAAAAACTGTTTTTT. This codes for CASSGRQGTNEKLFF.

The rearrangement links TRBV5-4 to TRBJ2-3, with 9 nucleotides matching TRBD1. The CDR3 runs 15 residues. Per the germline V gene, CDR1 is SGHNT and CDR2 is YYREEE (reference sequence). V trimming: 4 bases; J trimming: 4 bases; junction bases outside the gene matches: 7. CDR3 sequence (DNA): TGTGCCAGCAGCAACCCGGGACAGGGCTCAGATACGCAGTATTTT. Its translation is CASSNPGQGSDTQYF.

V usage is TRBV12-3 or TRBV12-4 and J usage is TRBJ2-3; perhaps TRBD2 as D (6 bases). The ends were cut back, 3 bases at V and 3 bases at J, with 7 bases in the middle. This CDR3 contains 13 residues. CDR3 residues: CASSLAGTDTQYF. The CDR3 nucleotides read TGTGCCAGCAGTTTGGCGGGGACAGATACGCAGTATTTT.

The chain combines TRBV6-2 or TRBV6-3 with TRBJ1-4, with a possible D match to TRBD1 (5 bases). The CDR3 is 14 amino acids. Germline CDR1 and CDR2: MNHEY and SVGEGT. Trimming took 6 bases from V and 4 from J, leaving 12 bases between them. The CDR3 region is CASSHTGDNEKLFF. In nucleotides, the CDR3 is TGTGCCAGCAGCCACACAGGAGATAATGAAAAACTGTTTTTT.

The chain employs TRBV23-1 and TRBJ2-1; a weak D match, TRBD1 (5 bases). TRBV23-1 qualifies as an ORF whose function is uncertain. Deletions cut 1 base from V and 0 bases from J, with 16 bases between. The CDR3 length is 18 residues. The CDR3 region is CASSQFGQGKSSYNEQFF. Written as DNA, the CDR3 is TGCGCCAGCAGTCAATTTGGTCAGGGAAAAAGCTCCTACAATGAGCAGTTCTTC.

V is TRBV19 and J is TRBJ2-3; no firm D call. Germline V lookup: CDR1 LNHDA, CDR2 SQIVND (reference sequence). The CDR3 is made up of 13 amino acids. V was clipped by 6 bases and J by 4 bases, with 11 bases between them. The CDR3, as DNA: TGTGCCAGTAGCCTCAGGAACGCAGATACGCAGTATTTT. Its translation: CASSLRNADTQYF. The variable domain in full, completed from reference TRBV19 and TRBJ2-3, reads DGGITQSPKYLFRKEGQNVTLSCEQNLNHDAMYWYRQDPGQGLRLIYYSQIVNDFQKGDIAEGYSVSREKKESFPLTVTSAQKNPTAFYLCASSLRNADTQYFGPGTRLTVL.

The chain combines TRBV28 with TRBJ1-4; 7 bases align to TRBD1. CDR3 length equals 16 residues. Germline V gene lookup returns CDR1 MDHEN and CDR2 SYDVKM. The V segment lost 6 bases and the J segment 5 bases; nucleotides outside the gene matches: 12. In nucleotides, the CDR3 is TGTGCCAGCAGATCCCGGGACAGACGATCAAATGAAAAACTGTTTTTT. Its translation is CASRSRDRRSNEKLFF.